The subject of this entry is one TCR beta chain. This record belongs to a study of control samples from healthy donors and cancer patients. Sequencing used immunoSEQ multiplex PCR; TCRdb keeps in-frame clones, though not all of them. The repertoire consists of about 170,000 clones, with 91% occurring once and the leading ten covering 1.5%. The receptor's source is a woman under 40 in good health. Material: blood.

CDR3 nucleotide sequence: TGTGCCAGCAGCTTGGGACAGGGGGCCCCAGATACGCAGTATTTT. The encoded protein is CASSLGQGAPDTQYF. J is TRBJ2-3 and V is TRBV7-9; 12 nucleotides agree with TRBD1. J lost 4 bases, V lost 3 bases, and 2 bases had no gene match. The CDR3 runs 15 residues. The germline CDR1 and CDR2 sequences are SEHNR and FQNEAQ (reference sequence).